This TCR beta chain was recorded in a study of shared clonotypes between healthy human individuals. On the study more broadly: Per donor, three plates held CD4 naive cells, three held CD4 memory, two held CD8 naive and one held CD8 memory.

Assay: immunoSEQ multiplex PCR; the TCRdb copy retains only in-frame clones and omits some. Of about 1.5 million clones in the sample, approximately 98% are singletons; the top ten hold approximately 0.45%. General study findings and limits: Even with large depth, rarefaction showed that sorted-subset sequencing was incomplete.

With regard to this clone: The antigen is unknown.

The CDR3 consists of 15 residues. CDR1 is SEHNR, CDR2 FQNEAQ, per germline (reference sequence). V lost 4 bases to trimming and J lost 3 bases; unmatched junction nucleotides: 6. The specimen was naive CD4+ T cells sorted from blood. The subset is: CD45RA+ positively selected. The chain recombines TRBV7-9 with TRBJ2-7; 10 bases map to TRBD2. The TCR originated in a man aged 30-40 years in good health. The CDR3 region is CASSYSGRTVYEQYF. The DNA for the CDR3 is TGTGCCAGCAGCTATAGCGGGAGGACCGTCTACGAGCAGTACTTC.